Each of the 10 T cell receptor beta chains below was sequenced from the same sample in a study of blood T cell repertoires in COVID-19. Clones were sequenced by immunoSEQ multiplex PCR, and TCRdb holds only the in-frame ones, with some missing. The sample has approximately 180,000 clones; approximately 90% are singletons. Sequenced sample: peripheral blood. The receptors here all came from a human donor in a cohort sampled during active COVID-19.

The J gene is TRBJ2-1, the V gene TRBV5-8, with D possibly TRBD1 on 6 matching bases. This CDR3 has 14 residues. Deletions cut 0 bases from V and 9 bases from J, with 13 bases between. The germline V gene encodes CDR1 SGHTS and CDR2 YDEGEE. The CDR3 DNA is TGTGCCAGCAGCTTGGAACCCAGGGGTACTGAGCAGTTCTTC. The encoded protein is CASSLEPRGTEQFF.

This sequence joins TRBV3-1 (or the pseudogene TRBV3-2) and TRBJ2-3; D call uncertain. The CDR3 runs 12 residues. The V gene's germline CDR1 is LGHDT and CDR2 YNNKEL (reference sequence). V lost 1 base, J lost 10 bases, and 9 bases lay in between. The CDR3 reads CASSQGHSPQYF. The CDR3 nucleotides read TGTGCCAGCAGCCAAGGACATTCTCCGCAGTATTTT.

The rearrangement uses TRBV27 and TRBJ1-5; D is possibly TRBD1 (6 bases). V was clipped by 5 bases and J by 6 bases, with 14 bases between them. Germline CDR1 MNHEY, CDR2 SMNVEV (reference sequence). This CDR3 has 14 residues. The CDR3 region is CASSPWGGGQPQHF. The CDR3 coding sequence is TGTGCCAGCAGTCCTTGGGGGGGCGGTCAGCCCCAGCATTTT.

The chain recombines TRBV27 with TRBJ2-7, with 8 bases matching TRBD1. V lost 3 bases, J lost 2 bases, and 3 bases stayed unmatched. The CDR3 consists of 14 residues. The germline gives CDR1 MNHEY, CDR2 SMNVEV (reference sequence). The CDR3 DNA reads as TGTGCCAGCAGTTTGAAACAGGGGGCCTACGAGCAGTACTTC. It translates to CASSLKQGAYEQYF.

The CDR3 DNA reads TGTGCCAGCAGCCCACGGGGACAGGGGACCTACGAGCAGTACTTC. This codes for CASSPRGQGTYEQYF. This rearrangement joins TRBV7-2 to TRBJ2-7; 10 positions agree with TRBD1. CDR3 length: 15 residues. Germline V lookup: CDR1 SGHTA, CDR2 FQGNSA. V lost 5 bases, J lost 2 bases, and 6 bases stayed unmatched.

The rearrangement uses TRBV28 and TRBJ2-7, with 9 bases identical to TRBD2. The germline V gene has CDR1 MDHEN and CDR2 SYDVKM. CDR3 length equals 14 residues. V lost 2 bases, J lost 7 bases, and 6 bases stayed unmatched. The CDR3 nucleotides are TGTGCCAGCAGTTTAGCGGGAGGGTTGGGGGAGCAGTACTTC. Translating gives CASSLAGGLGEQYF.

The J gene is TRBJ2-5, the V gene TRBV11-2; 12 positions match TRBD1. Germline V gene data show CDR1 as SGHAT and CDR2 as FQNNGV. The junction had 11 bases not matched to a gene; V was cut back by 6 bases and J by 9 bases. The CDR3 runs 15 residues. The CDR3 nucleotides are TGTGCCAGCAGTTCGCCGGGACAGGGGGCGATGGCCCAGTACTTC. Its translation: CASSSPGQGAMAQYF.

This rearrangement joins TRBV7-9 to TRBJ1-1; D may be TRBD1 (5 bases). Trimming removed 1 base from V and 12 bases from J, with 15 bases in between. This CDR3 region has 13 residues. CDR1 is SEHNR and CDR2 is FQNEAQ in the germline V gene (reference sequence). CDR3 region: CASSLDTGDATFF. The CDR3 DNA is TGTGCCAGCAGCTTAGATACAGGAGATGCGACTTTCTTT. The full variable domain, with the rest looked up from reference TRBV7-9 and TRBJ1-1, is DTGVSQNPRHKITKRGQNVTFRCDPISEHNRLYWYRQTLGQGPEFLTYFQNEAQLEKSRLLSDRFSAERPKGSFSTLEIQRTEQGDSAMYLCASSLDTGDATFFGQGTRLTVV.

The chain links TRBV6-2 or TRBV6-3 to TRBJ2-5; TRBD1 agrees at 7 bases. Germline lookup yields CDR1 MNHEY and CDR2 SVGEGT. The CDR3 has 14 residues. V shed 2 bases, J shed 5 bases, and the junction held 5 bases outside the gene matches. The CDR3: CASSYEGAGETQYF. The CDR3 coding sequence is TGTGCCAGCAGTTACGAGGGGGCCGGGGAGACCCAGTACTTC.

The J gene is TRBJ1-1, the V gene TRBV2, with 8 positions matching TRBD1. Per the germline V gene, CDR1 is SNHLY and CDR2 is FYNNEI. V lost 4 bases, J lost 1 base, and 2 bases stayed unmatched. The CDR3 sequence is 14 residues long. CDR3 sequence: CASSVGQGNTEAFF. CDR3 nucleotides: TGTGCCAGCAGTGTCGGACAGGGGAACACTGAAGCTTTCTTT.